The sequence of this T cell receptor (beta chain) was determined in a study of control samples from healthy donors and cancer patients. Generated by immunoSEQ multiplex PCR, the TCRdb table keeps only in-frame clones and is missing some. The sample carries 150,000 to 200,000 clones, approximately 91% recorded once. Trimming left V 2 bases short and J 5 bases short, with 13 bases between. This CDR3 contains 14 residues. In germline, CDR1 is SGHRS, CDR2 YFSETQ. The chain carries TRBV5-1 and TRBJ1-1; D is possibly TRBD1 (6 bases). The source of this sequence is a woman in her thirties or forties in good health. Material: blood. This CDR3 reads CASSFAGAGTEAFF. CDR3 sequence (DNA): TGCGCCAGCAGCTTCGCGGGGGCTGGTACTGAAGCTTTCTTT.